This entry lists 10 T cell receptor beta chains sequenced from one sample in a study of T-cell reconstitution after alpha-beta-depleted transplantation in children. Unique molecular identifiers were incorporated when the TCRbeta library was constructed. TCRdb reprocessed the PCR reads via MiXCR and lists one record per CDR3 protein. The sample holds about 640,000 distinct CDR3 sequences, 16% seen once. Sequenced here: PBMCs from the stem cell graft donor, sampled from the stem cell graft. These receptors were obtained from a human donor who donated a stem cell graft to a child with acute myeloid leukemia.

This clonotype was seen at least ten times. The rearrangement joins TRBV29-1 to TRBJ2-7; a possible D gene is TRBD1 (5 bases). This CDR3 spans 13 amino acids. The germline V gene has CDR1 SQVTM and CDR2 ANQGSEA. V was clipped by 4 bases and J by 2 bases, with 12 bases between them. CDR3 protein: CSVGSDTTYEQYF. CDR3 bases: TGCAGCGTTGGATCGGACACCACCTACGAGCAGTACTTC.

Ten or more counts support this clonotype. This rearrangement joins TRBV20-1 to TRBJ2-5; the match to TRBD2 covers 11 bases. J was trimmed by 3 bases and V by 6 bases; bases with no gene match: 3. The CDR3 is made up of 13 amino acids. Germline V gives CDR1 DFQATT, CDR2 SNEGSKA (reference sequence). CDR3 amino acids: CSAPGLAEETQYF. CDR3 DNA sequence: TGCAGTGCCCCGGGACTAGCGGAAGAGACCCAGTACTTC.

The sample holds many counts of this clonotype. The V and J genes are TRBV12-3 or TRBV12-4 and TRBJ1-2; 11 bases match TRBD1. The CDR3 has 15 amino acids. V lost 5 bases and J lost 5; bases outside the gene matches: 7. The CDR3: CASSPRTGGAYGYTF. The CDR3 DNA reads as TGTGCCAGCAGTCCTAGGACAGGGGGCGCGTATGGCTACACCTTC.

This rearrangement joins TRBV30 to TRBJ2-7; the D call may be TRBD1 or TRBD2 (5 bases each). V was shortened by 4 bases and J by 7 bases, with 17 bases between the two germline ends. The CDR3 is 13 amino acids. Germline assignment: CDR1 GTSNPN and CDR2 SVGIG (reference sequence). The DNA of the CDR3 is TGTGCCTGGAATGGGCAGGGAGCGTGGGAGCAGTACTTC. This gives the protein CAWNGQGAWEQYF.

This clonotype has at least ten counts. CDR3 region: CSVEGQGVEGYTF. In DNA, the CDR3 is TGCAGCGTTGAAGGGCAGGGGGTGGAAGGCTACACCTTC. The chain recombines TRBV29-1 with TRBJ1-2; 7 bases align to TRBD1. V shed 1 base, J shed 8 bases, and the junction held 7 bases outside the gene matches. The CDR3 runs 13 residues. CDR1 and CDR2 from the germline V gene are SQVTM and ANQGSEA.

This clonotype was seen at least ten times. The chain links TRBV20-1 to TRBJ1-2; D may be TRBD1 (6 bases). Trimming stripped 5 bases from V and 6 bases from J, with 19 bases between. Germline V gene sequence: CDR1 DFQATT, CDR2 SNEGSKA (reference sequence). The CDR3 consists of 14 residues. The CDR3 sequence: CSAEITGWGDGYTF. CDR3 nucleotide sequence: TGCAGTGCTGAAATTACAGGGTGGGGAGATGGCTACACCTTC.

This clonotype appeared a few times. Written as DNA, the CDR3 is TGTGCCCTCAGGATAGGGGGCGCAACCGGGGAGCTGTTTTTT. Protein: CALRIGGATGELFF. The chain has TRBV6-1 and TRBJ2-2, with TRBD1 matching over 7 bases. CDR1 is MNHNS, CDR2 SASEGT, per germline. This CDR3 contains 14 residues. With 11 bases clipped from V and 5 bases from J, the junction kept 11 bases outside the gene matches.

This clonotype was recorded many times. The chain links TRBV20-1 to TRBJ2-1; D tentatively reads TRBD1 or TRBD2 (6 bases each). This CDR3 spans 15 amino acids. Germline CDR1 DFQATT, CDR2 SNEGSKA (reference sequence). The V and J ends lost 0 bases and 4 bases respectively, with 13 bases between them. The CDR3 nucleotides read TGCAGTGCTAGAGATGGTAGGGGGGATTACAATGAGCAGTTCTTC. Its protein product is CSARDGRGDYNEQFF.

This clonotype came up many times. This CDR3 is CASSLDGQPYGYTF. Here the CDR3 DNA reads TGTGCCAGCAGTTTAGATGGTCAGCCCTATGGCTACACCTTC. The chain carries TRBV27 and TRBJ1-2; D uncertain. V lost 2 bases to trimming and J lost 4 bases, with 11 bases between them. Germline assignment: CDR1 MNHEY and CDR2 SMNVEV (reference sequence). This CDR3 spans 14 amino acids.

V and J are TRBV6-1 and TRBJ2-4; 8 nucleotides line up with TRBD2. The CDR3 length is 16 residues. The germline CDR1 and CDR2 sequences are MNHNS and SASEGT. Unmatched junction bases numbered 8, after V lost 6 bases and J lost 1 base. DNA of the CDR3: TGTGCCAGCAGACACGAGCGGGGGAGGGCCAAAAACATTCAGTACTTC. Encoded protein: CASRHERGRAKNIQYF.